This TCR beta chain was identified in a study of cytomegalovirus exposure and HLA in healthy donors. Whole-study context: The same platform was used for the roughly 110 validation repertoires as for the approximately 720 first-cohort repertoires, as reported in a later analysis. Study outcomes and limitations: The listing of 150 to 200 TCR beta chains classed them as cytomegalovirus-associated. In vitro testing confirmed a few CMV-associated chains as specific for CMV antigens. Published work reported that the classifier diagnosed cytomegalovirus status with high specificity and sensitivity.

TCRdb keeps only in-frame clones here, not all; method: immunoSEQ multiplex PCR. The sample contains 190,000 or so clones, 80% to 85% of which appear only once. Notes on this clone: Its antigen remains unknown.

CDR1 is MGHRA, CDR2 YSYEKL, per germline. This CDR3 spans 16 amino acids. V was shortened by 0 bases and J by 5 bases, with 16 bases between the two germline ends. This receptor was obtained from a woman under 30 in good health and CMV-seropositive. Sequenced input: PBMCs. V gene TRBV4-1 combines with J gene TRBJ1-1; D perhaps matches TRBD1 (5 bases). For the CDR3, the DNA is TGCGCCAGCAGCCAAGATGGAAGCGGGGGAGGTACTGAAGCTTTCTTT. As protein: CASSQDGSGGGTEAFF.